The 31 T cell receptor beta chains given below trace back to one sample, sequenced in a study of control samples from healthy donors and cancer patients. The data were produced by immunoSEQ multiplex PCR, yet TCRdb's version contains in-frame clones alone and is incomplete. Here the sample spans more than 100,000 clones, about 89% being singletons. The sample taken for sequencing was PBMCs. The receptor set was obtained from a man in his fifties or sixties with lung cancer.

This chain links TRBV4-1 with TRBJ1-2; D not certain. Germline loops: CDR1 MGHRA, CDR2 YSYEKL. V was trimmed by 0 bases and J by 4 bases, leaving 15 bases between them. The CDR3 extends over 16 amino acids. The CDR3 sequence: CASSQEGTRRVYGYTF. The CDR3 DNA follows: TGCGCCAGCAGCCAAGAAGGAACGCGGCGGGTCTATGGCTACACCTTC.

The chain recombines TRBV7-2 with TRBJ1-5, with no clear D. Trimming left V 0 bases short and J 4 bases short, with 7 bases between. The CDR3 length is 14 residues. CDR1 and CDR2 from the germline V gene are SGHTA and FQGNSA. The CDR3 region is CASSLASGNQPQHF. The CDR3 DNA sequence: TGTGCCAGCAGCTTAGCTTCGGGAAATCAGCCCCAGCATTTT.

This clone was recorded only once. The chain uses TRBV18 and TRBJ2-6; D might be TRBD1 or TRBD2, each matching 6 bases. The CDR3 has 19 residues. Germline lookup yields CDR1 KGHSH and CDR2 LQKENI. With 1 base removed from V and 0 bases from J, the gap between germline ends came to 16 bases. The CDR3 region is CASSPQTGAIYSGANVLTF. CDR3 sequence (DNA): TGTGCCAGCTCACCACAAACGGGGGCTATCTACTCTGGGGCCAACGTCCTGACTTTC.

CDR3 sequence reads: CSSLEGQGSMNTEAFF. For the CDR3, the DNA is TGCAGCTCGCTGGAGGGCCAGGGGAGTATGAACACTGAAGCTTTCTTT. The gene calls are TRBV29-1 and TRBJ1-1, with a possible D match to TRBD1 (6 bases). The CDR3 consists of 16 residues. Between the trimmed V and J ends, which lost 8 bases and 0 bases, there was a span of 22 bases. Germline V gene data show CDR1 as SQVTM and CDR2 as ANQGSEA.

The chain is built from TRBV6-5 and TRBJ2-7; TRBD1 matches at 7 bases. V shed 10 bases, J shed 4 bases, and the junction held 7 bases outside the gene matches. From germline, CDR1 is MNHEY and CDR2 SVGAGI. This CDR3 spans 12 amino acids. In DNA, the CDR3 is TGTGCCACAGACAGGGTTGGGTACGAGCAGTACTTC. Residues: CATDRVGYEQYF.

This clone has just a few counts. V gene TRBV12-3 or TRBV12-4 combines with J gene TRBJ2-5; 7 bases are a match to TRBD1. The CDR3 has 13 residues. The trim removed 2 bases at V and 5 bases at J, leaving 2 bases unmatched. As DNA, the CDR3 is TGTGCCAGCAGTTTACGCAGGGGGGAGACCCAGTACTTC. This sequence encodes CASSLRRGETQYF.

The DNA of the CDR3 is TGTGCCAGCAGCCGGGGACAGGGGGCCTACGAGCAGTACTTC. As protein: CASSRGQGAYEQYF. V and J are TRBV7-3 and TRBJ2-7; 11 bases fit TRBD1. CDR3 length: 14 amino acids. The V gene end was trimmed by 5 bases and the J gene end by 2 bases; junction bases not matched to a gene: 2. The germline V gene has CDR1 SGHTA and CDR2 FQGTGA.

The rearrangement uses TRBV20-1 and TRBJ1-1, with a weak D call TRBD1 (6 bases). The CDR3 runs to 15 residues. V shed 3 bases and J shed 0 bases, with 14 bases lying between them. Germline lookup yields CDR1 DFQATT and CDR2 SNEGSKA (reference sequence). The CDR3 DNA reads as TGCAGTGCTAGTCCTAATACAGGGTTGAACACTGAAGCTTTCTTT. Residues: CSASPNTGLNTEAFF.

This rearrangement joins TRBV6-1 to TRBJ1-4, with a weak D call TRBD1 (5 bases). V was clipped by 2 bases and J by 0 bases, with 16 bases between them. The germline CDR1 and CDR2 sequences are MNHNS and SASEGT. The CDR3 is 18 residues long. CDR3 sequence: CASSEPGLRGPTNEKLFF. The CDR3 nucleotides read TGTGCCAGCAGTGAACCAGGTTTAAGGGGCCCAACTAATGAAAAACTGTTTTTT.

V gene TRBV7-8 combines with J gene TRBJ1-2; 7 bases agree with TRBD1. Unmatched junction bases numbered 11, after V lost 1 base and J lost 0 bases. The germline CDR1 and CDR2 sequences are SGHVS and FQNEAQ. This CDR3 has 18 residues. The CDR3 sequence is CASSLVIGGEAPNYGYTF. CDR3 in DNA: TGTGCCAGCAGCTTAGTAATAGGGGGCGAGGCCCCTAACTATGGCTACACCTTC.

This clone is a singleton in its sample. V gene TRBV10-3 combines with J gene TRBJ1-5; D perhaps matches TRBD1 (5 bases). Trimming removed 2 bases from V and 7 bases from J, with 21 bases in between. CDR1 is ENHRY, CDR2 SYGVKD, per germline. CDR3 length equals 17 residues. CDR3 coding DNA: TGTGCCATCAGTGAGAGGGCATCGGAAGGGGCGGAACAGCCCCAGCATTTT. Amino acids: CAISERASEGAEQPQHF.

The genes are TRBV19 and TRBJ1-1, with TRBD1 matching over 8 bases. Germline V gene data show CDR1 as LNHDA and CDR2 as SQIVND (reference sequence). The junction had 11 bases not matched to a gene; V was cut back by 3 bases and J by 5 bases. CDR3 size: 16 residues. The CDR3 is CASSIRGQGVETEAFF. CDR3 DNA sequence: TGTGCCAGTAGTATCAGAGGACAGGGCGTTGAGACTGAAGCTTTCTTT.

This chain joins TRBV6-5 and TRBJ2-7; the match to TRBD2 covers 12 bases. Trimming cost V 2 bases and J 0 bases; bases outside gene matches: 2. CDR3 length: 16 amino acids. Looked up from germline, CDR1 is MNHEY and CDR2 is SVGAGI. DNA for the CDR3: TGTGCCAGCAGTTACGGACTAGCGGGGAGCTCCTACGAGCAGTACTTC. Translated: CASSYGLAGSSYEQYF.

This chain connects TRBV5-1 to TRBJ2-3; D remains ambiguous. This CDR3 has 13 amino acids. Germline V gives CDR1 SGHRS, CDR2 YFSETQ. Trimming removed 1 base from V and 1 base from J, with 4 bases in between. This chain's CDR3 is CASSLLGTDTQYF. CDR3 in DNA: TGCGCCAGCAGCTTGCTGGGCACAGATACGCAGTATTTT.

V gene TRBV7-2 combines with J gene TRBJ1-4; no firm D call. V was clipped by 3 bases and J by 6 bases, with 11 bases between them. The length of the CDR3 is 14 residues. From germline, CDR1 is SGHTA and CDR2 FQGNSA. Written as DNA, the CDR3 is TGTGCCAGCAGCTTGGTCTCCGGATATGAAAAACTGTTTTTT. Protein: CASSLVSGYEKLFF.

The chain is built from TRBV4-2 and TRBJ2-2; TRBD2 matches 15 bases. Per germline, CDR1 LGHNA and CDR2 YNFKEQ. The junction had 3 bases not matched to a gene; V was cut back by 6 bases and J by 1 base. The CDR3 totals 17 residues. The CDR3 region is CASRGLAGGLNTGELFF. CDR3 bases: TGTGCCAGCAGGGGACTAGCGGGGGGCTTGAACACCGGGGAGCTGTTTTTT.

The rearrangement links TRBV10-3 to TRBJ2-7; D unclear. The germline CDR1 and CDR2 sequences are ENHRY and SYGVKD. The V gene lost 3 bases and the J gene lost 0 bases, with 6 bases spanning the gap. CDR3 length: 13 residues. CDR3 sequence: CAISDLGSYEQYV. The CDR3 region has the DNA TGTGCCATCAGTGATTTGGGCTCCTACGAGCAGTACGTC.

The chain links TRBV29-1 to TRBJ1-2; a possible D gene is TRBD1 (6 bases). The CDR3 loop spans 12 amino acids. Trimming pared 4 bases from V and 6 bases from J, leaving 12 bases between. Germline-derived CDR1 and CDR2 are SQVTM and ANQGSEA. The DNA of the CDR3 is TGCAGCGTTGGTGGCTGGGGGCATGGCTACACCTTC. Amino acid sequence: CSVGGWGHGYTF. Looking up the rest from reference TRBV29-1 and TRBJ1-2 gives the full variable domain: SAVISQKPSRDICQRGTSLTIQCQVDSQVTMMFWYRQQPGQSLTLIATANQGSEATYESGFVIDKFPISRPNLTFSTLTVSNMSPEDSSIYLCSVGGWGHGYTFGSGTRLTVV.

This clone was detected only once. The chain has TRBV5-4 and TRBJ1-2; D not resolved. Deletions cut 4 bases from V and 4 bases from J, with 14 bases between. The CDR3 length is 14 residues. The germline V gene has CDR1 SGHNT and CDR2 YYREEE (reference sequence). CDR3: CASSRKVPPYGYTF. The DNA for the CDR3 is TGTGCCAGCAGCAGGAAGGTCCCCCCCTATGGCTACACCTTC. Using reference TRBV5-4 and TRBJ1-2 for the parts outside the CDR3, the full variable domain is ETGVTQSPTHLIKTRGQQVTLRCSSQSGHNTVSWYQQALGQGPQFIFQYYREEENGRGNFPPRFSGLQFPNYSSELNVNALELDDSALYLCASSRKVPPYGYTFGSGTRLTVV.

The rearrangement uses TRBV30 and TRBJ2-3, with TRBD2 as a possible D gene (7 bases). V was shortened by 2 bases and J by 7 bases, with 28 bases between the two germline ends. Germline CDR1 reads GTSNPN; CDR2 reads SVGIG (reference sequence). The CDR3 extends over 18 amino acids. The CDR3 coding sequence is TGTGCCTGGAGTACGCCGTTGTGGGGAGGGGGAAATTTCCATACGCAGTATTTT. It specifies CAWSTPLWGGGNFHTQYF.

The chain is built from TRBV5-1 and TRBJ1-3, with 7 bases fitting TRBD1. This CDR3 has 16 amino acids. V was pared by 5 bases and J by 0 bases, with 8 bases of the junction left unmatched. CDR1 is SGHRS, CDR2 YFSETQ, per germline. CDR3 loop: CASRQNTGASGNTIYF. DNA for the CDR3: TGCGCCAGCAGACAGAACACAGGGGCCTCTGGAAACACCATATATTTT.

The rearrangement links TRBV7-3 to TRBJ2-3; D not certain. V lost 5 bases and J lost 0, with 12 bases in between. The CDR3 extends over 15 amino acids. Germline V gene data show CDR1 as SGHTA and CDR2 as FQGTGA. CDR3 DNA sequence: TGTGCCAGCAGCCCGTGGGGTTCGAGCACAGATACGCAGTATTTT. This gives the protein CASSPWGSSTDTQYF.

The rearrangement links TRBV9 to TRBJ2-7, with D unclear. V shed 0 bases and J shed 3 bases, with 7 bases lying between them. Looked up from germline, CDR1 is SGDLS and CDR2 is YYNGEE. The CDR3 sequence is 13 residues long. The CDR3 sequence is CASSVGPNYEQYV. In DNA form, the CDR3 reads TGTGCCAGCAGCGTAGGACCGAACTACGAGCAGTACGTC.

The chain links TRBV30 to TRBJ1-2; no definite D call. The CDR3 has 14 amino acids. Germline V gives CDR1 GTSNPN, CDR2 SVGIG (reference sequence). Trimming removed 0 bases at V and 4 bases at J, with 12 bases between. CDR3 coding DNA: TGTGCCTGGAGTGTACGAATCGGAGGCTATGGCTACACCTTC. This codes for CAWSVRIGGYGYTF.

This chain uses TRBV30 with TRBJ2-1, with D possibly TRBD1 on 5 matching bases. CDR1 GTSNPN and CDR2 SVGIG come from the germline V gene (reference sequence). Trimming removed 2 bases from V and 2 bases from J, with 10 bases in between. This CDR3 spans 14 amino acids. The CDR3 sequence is CAWSRQGTYNEQFF. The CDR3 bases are TGTGCCTGGAGTCGTCAGGGAACCTACAATGAGCAGTTCTTC.

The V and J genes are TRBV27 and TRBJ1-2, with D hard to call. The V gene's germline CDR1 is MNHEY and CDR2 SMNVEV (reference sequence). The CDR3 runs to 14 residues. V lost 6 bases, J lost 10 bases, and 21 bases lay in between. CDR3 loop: CASSNWGVGSDYTF. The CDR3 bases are TGTGCCAGCAGCAACTGGGGTGTGGGGTCGGACTACACCTTC.

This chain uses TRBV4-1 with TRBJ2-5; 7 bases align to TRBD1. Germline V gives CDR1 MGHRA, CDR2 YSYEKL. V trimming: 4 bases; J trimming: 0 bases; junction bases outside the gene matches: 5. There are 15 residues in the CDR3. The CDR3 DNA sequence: TGCGCCAGCAGCCGGGGGACAGTGGACCAAGAGACCCAGTACTTC. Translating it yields CASSRGTVDQETQYF.

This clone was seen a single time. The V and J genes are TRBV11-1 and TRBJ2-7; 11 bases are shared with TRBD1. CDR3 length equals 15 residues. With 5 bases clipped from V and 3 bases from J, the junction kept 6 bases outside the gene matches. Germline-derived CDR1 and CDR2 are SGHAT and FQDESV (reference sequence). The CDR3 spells CASSRRTGGFYEQYF. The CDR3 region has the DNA TGTGCCAGCAGCCGTAGGACAGGGGGCTTCTACGAGCAGTACTTC.

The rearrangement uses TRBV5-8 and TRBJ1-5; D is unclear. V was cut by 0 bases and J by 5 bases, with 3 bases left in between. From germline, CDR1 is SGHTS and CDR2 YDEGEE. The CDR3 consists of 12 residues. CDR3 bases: TGTGCCAGCAGCTTGGGAGATCAGCCCCAGCATTTT. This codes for CASSLGDQPQHF.

CDR3 DNA sequence: TGTGCCAGCAGCGGAGGGGATGAGCAGTTCTTC. Its translation is CASSGGDEQFF. This chain uses TRBV9 with TRBJ2-1; D could derive from TRBD1 or TRBD2 (5 bases each). The CDR3 covers 11 residues. Germline CDR1 is SGDLS and CDR2 is YYNGEE. V lost 3 bases and J 8 bases, leaving 6 bases between the germline ends.

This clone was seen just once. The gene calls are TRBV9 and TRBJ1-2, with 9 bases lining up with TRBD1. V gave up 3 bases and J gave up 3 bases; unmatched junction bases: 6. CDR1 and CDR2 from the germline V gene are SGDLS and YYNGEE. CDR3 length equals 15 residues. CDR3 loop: CASSAADRGHYGYTF. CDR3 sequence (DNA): TGTGCCAGCAGCGCAGCGGACAGGGGACACTATGGCTACACCTTC.